This T cell receptor (beta chain) was recorded in a study of T cell responses to AZD1222 COVID-19 vaccine. The study's findings and limits: There were mostly white British donors and more females than males, and clonal diversity was possibly underestimated. Baseline serology detected seropositivity in only five or six AZD1222 recipients. Repertoires were collected only later (after the peak T cell response had occurred). Spike was spanned by vaccine-associated CD4 TCRs, which were dominant at 160-218 and 743-854.

From germline, CDR1 is SGHNT and CDR2 YYREEE (reference sequence). The CDR3 spans 17 residues. The J segment lost 2 bases and the V segment lost 3 bases, leaving 4 bases of the junction unmatched. About this clone itself: Its antigen is not identified.

Profiled with immunoSEQ multiplex PCR; TCRdb holds only in-frame clones, not every one. This table has 120,000 to 150,000 clones, about 90% appearing once. This clonotype was sampled from an adult who received the MenACWY meningococcal vaccine as a control. The chain couples TRBV5-4 to TRBJ2-6, with TRBD1 matching 11 bases. Source: peripheral blood, taken 28 days after the second dose of the MenACWY control vaccine. CDR3 bases: TGTGCCAGCAGCTCTCCGGGACAGGGGGCTGGGGCCAACGTCCTGACTTTC. It translates to CASSSPGQGAGANVLTF.